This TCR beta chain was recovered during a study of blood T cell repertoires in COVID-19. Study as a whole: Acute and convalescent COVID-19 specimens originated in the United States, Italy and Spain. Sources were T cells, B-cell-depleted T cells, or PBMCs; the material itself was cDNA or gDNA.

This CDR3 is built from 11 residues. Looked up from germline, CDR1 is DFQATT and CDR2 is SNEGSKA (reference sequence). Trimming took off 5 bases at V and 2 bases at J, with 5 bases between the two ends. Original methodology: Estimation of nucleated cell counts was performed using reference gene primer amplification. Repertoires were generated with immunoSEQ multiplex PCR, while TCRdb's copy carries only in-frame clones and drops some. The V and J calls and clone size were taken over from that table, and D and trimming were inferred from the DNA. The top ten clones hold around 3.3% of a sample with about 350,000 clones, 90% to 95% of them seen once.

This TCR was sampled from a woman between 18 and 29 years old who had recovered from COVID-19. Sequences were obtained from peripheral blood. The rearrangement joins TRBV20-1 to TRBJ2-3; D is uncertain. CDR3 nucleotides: TGCAGTGCTCAGAACACAGATACGCAGTATTTT. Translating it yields CSAQNTDTQYF.